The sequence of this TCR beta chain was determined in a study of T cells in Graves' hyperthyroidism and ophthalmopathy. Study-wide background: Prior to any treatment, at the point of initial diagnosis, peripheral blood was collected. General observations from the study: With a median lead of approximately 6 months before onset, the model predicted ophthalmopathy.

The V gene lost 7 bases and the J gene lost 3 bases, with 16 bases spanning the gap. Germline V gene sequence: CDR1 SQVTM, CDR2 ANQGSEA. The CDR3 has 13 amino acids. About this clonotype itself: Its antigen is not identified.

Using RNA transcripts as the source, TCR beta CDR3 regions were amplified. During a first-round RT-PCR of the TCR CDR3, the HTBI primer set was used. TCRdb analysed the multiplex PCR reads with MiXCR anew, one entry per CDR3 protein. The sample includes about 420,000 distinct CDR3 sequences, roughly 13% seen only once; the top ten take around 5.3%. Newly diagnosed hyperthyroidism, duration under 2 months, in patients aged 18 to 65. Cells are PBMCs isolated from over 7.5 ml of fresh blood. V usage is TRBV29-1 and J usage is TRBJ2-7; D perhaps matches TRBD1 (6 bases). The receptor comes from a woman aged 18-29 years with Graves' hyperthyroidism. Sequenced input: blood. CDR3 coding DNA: TGCAGCGCCAGGGGCGGACCCTACTACGAGCAGTACTTC. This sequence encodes CSARGGPYYEQYF.